Listed below are T cell receptor beta chains from one sample, sequenced in a study of blood T cells in healthy people across ages. TCRdb analysed the 5' RACE reads with MiXCR anew, one entry per CDR3 protein. The table has under 1,100,000 distinct CDR3 sequences, approximately 26% seen once. This same sample was also part of a study on T cells of mothers and their children.

The sequenced sample was blood. These receptors all come from a girl aged 2 to 9 in good health. Each CDR3 is given with its conserved first and last residue. The order of the fields is D gene, clone size, V gene, J gene, CDR3 protein, CDR3 DNA. A D gene is named only where the DNA matches it firmly. Size tells how often a clone was seen (once, few, many) or the class of an expanded clone, and some rows leave it out.

-,few,TRBV7-9,TRBJ1-1,CASSQGVQIGAFF,TGTGCCAGCAGCCAAGGGGTCCAGATTGGGGCTTTCTTT
-,-,TRBV3-1,TRBJ1-5,CASSLGQIGNQPQHF,TGTGCCAGCAGCCTCGGACAGATTGGCAATCAGCCCCAGCATTTT
-,-,TRBV20-1,TRBJ1-2,CSAATGRYGYTF,TGCAGTGCGGCCACTGGGCGCTATGGCTACACCTTC
-,-,TRBV6-5,TRBJ1-5,CASSYRAAYQPQHF,TGTGCCAGCAGTTACAGGGCAGCTTATCAGCCCCAGCATTTT
-,few,TRBV7-2,TRBJ2-5,CASSLVARDLNRVAQYF,TGTGCCAGCAGCTTAGTGGCCCGGGACCTCAATCGAGTAGCCCAGTACTTC
TRBD1,once,TRBV5-4,TRBJ2-7,CASSPPGTGRGEQYF,TGTGCCAGCAGCCCCCCCGGGACAGGGCGCGGCGAGCAGTACTTC
TRBD2,few,TRBV29-1,TRBJ2-1,CSGMTSGLYNEQFF,TGCAGCGGCATGACTAGCGGGCTTTACAATGAGCAGTTCTTC
TRBD2,-,TRBV5-1,TRBJ2-1,CASSPPASGVSYNEQFF,TGCGCCAGCAGCCCCCCGGCTAGCGGGGTTTCCTACAATGAGCAGTTCTTC
-,few,TRBV20-1,TRBJ2-1,CSATQTISYNEQFF,TGCAGTGCTACTCAGACGATATCCTACAATGAGCAGTTCTTC
TRBD1,few,TRBV29-1,TRBJ2-5,CSGGTGLGETQYF,TGCAGCGGCGGGACAGGGTTGGGGGAGACCCAGTACTTC
-,once,TRBV12-3/TRBV12-4,TRBJ1-1,CASGDSHGDTEAFF,TGTGCCAGCGGAGACAGCCATGGGGACACTGAAGCTTTCTTT
-,-,TRBV12-3/TRBV12-4,TRBJ2-5,CASQNAARGETQYF,TGTGCCAGCCAAAACGCCGCCCGGGGGGAGACCCAGTACTTC
-,-,TRBV6-6,TRBJ1-1,CASMGGLLPEAFF,TGTGCCAGCATGGGAGGTCTACTTCCTGAAGCTTTCTTT
-,-,TRBV12-3/TRBV12-4,TRBJ2-7,CASSLGSATYEQYF,TGTGCCAGCAGTTTAGGTAGCGCCACCTACGAGCAGTACTTC
-,-,TRBV4-3,TRBJ2-3,CASSQDPGSTTDTQYF,TGCGCCAGCAGCCAAGATCCCGGTTCTACCACAGATACGCAGTATTTT
-,-,TRBV28,TRBJ1-1,CASSFRQINTEAFF,TGTGCCAGCAGTTTTAGGCAGATCAACACTGAAGCTTTCTTT
-,few,TRBV7-6,TRBJ1-2,CASSLGTAGRRDGYTF,TGTGCCAGCAGCTTAGGTACGGCAGGCCGGCGGGATGGCTACACCTTC
-,-,TRBV5-1,TRBJ2-7,CASSLRPLGEQYF,TGCGCCAGCAGCTTGAGGCCTTTAGGTGAGCAGTACTTC
TRBD2,few,TRBV15,TRBJ2-4,CATSGGTSGNKNIQYF,TGTGCCACCAGCGGTGGGACTAGCGGAAACAAAAACATTCAGTACTTC
-,-,TRBV29-1,TRBJ2-7,CSVGSSGWEQYF,TGCAGCGTTGGATCCTCGGGATGGGAGCAGTACTTC
TRBD2,once,TRBV20-1,TRBJ2-1,CSASDGTSQGNEQFF,TGCAGTGCTTCAGACGGGACTAGCCAGGGCAATGAGCAGTTCTTC
-,-,TRBV7-6,TRBJ2-5,CASTQYTSPQETQYF,TGTGCCAGCACACAGTATACTAGCCCTCAAGAGACCCAGTACTTC
-,-,TRBV7-2,TRBJ1-1,CASTPTGGSTEAFF,TGTGCCAGCACCCCAACGGGAGGGAGCACTGAAGCTTTCTTT
-,-,TRBV13,TRBJ1-1,CASRRRSGVTEALF,TGTGCCAGCAGGCGTCGTTCAGGGGTCACTGAAGCTCTCTTT
-,few,TRBV4-1,TRBJ2-7,CASSQAETVSYEQYF,TGCGCCAGCAGCCAAGCTGAGACAGTCTCCTACGAGCAGTACTTC
TRBD2,-,TRBV3-1,TRBJ2-7,CASSPLAGPYEQYF,TGTGCCAGCAGCCCCTTAGCGGGTCCCTACGAGCAGTACTTC
-,-,TRBV27,TRBJ2-7,CASSGLEDYEQYF,TGTGCCAGCAGTGGTTTGGAAGACTACGAGCAGTACTTC
TRBD1,few,TRBV5-1,TRBJ1-5,CASSLESQGAGQPQHF,TGCGCCAGCAGCTTGGAATCACAGGGGGCGGGTCAGCCCCAGCATTTT
-,-,TRBV2,TRBJ1-1,CASSREYTEAFF,TGTGCCAGCAGTCGAGAATACACTGAAGCTTTCTTT
TRBD1,-,TRBV24-1,TRBJ2-2,CATSDVGQANTGELFF,TGTGCCACCAGTGATGTGGGACAGGCGAACACCGGGGAGCTGTTTTTT
TRBD2,-,TRBV19,TRBJ2-7,CPSSDLGTSGLDEQYF,TGTCCCAGTAGTGACCTCGGGACTAGCGGGCTTGACGAGCAGTACTTC
-,-,TRBV29-1,TRBJ2-1,CSVEEGATKQFF,TGCAGCGTTGAAGAGGGGGCGACTAAGCAGTTCTTC